The text below deals with one T cell receptor beta chain. The data are from a study of blood T cell repertoires in COVID-19. Generated by immunoSEQ multiplex PCR, the TCRdb table keeps only in-frame clones and is missing some. The sample consists of about 88,000 clones, more than 75% of them appearing once. CDR1 is SGHRS, CDR2 YFSETQ, per germline. V was clipped by 1 base and J by 6 bases; unmatched bases: 12. CDR3 size: 17 residues. This receptor was obtained from a woman aged 70 to 79 with acute or convalescent COVID-19. This chain connects TRBV5-1 to TRBJ2-5, with 10 bases matching TRBD1. Sequenced material: peripheral blood. CDR3 sequence reads: CASSLTVTGTGEKTQYF. The CDR3 DNA reads TGCGCCAGCAGCTTGACCGTGACCGGGACAGGGGAGAAGACCCAGTACTTC.